This TCR beta chain came from a study of T cells in women clearing cervical HPV infection. Study-wide results and caveats: Unknown T-cell numbers per sample may underlie the richness differences.

Profiling relied on immunoSEQ multiplex PCR, and the TCRdb table lists in-frame clones only, not all of them. The sample has roughly 14,000 clones. As to this clone: Antigen specificity is unknown. The missing CDR3 end, 3 residues past where the read stops, is filled in from the germline J gene.

The CDR3 runs to 16 residues. The V gene's germline CDR1 is SNHLY and CDR2 FYNNEI. V usage is TRBV2 and J usage is TRBJ2-3; 10 bases match TRBD1. Sequencing used blood buffy coat. The source of this sequence is a woman between 18 and 70 years old with a cervical HPV16 infection that either progressed to CIN3+ or cleared (not recorded which). The sequenced CDR3 bases are TGTGCCAGCATAACCAGGACAGGGGGTCCCCAAGAGACG. It is translated as CASITRTGGPQET. The complete CDR3 reads CASITRTGGPQETQYF.